The 16 T cell receptor beta chains below all came from one sample that was sequenced in a study of early T cells in non-severe SARS-CoV-2 infection. MiXCR, applied by TCRdb to the 5' RACE reads, yields one record per CDR3 protein. In the table there are more than 40,000 distinct CDR3 sequences, about 7% of which are singletons. The sequenced sample was whole blood. The receptor source for this set is an adult who was a healthcare worker with PCR-confirmed SARS-CoV-2 infection or an uninfected control (not recorded which).

This clonotype was seen ten or more times. This chain connects TRBV6-6 to TRBJ2-3; no definite D call. The germline V gene has CDR1 MNHNY and CDR2 SVGAGI (reference sequence). V was shortened by 8 bases and J by 6 bases, with 6 bases between the two germline ends. The CDR3 length is 10 residues. The CDR3 reads CASGRDTQYF. Here the CDR3 DNA reads TGTGCCAGCGGCCGGGATACGCAGTATTTT.

There are many counts of this clonotype. V is TRBV25-1 and J is TRBJ2-1; D perhaps matches TRBD2 (5 bases). Germline loops: CDR1 MGHDK, CDR2 SYGVNS. V was clipped by 2 bases and J by 9 bases, with 17 bases between them. The CDR3 length is 15 residues. CDR3 in amino acids: CASSEIGLHGVEQFF. CDR3 nucleotides: TGTGCCAGCAGTGAAATTGGACTCCACGGGGTTGAGCAGTTCTTC.

This clonotype came up many times. The V gene is TRBV29-1, the J gene TRBJ1-1; D uncertain. Germline values: CDR1 SQVTM, CDR2 ANQGSEA. The CDR3 runs to 11 residues. Trimming left V 4 bases short and J 1 base short, with 4 bases between. The CDR3 nucleotides read TGCAGCGTTGGGAGGAACACTGAAGCTTTCTTT. Amino acids: CSVGRNTEAFF.

In its sample, this clonotype was seen many times. The rearrangement uses TRBV7-3 and TRBJ2-2, with D possibly being TRBD2 (5 bases). The CDR3 covers 14 residues. In germline, CDR1 is SGHTA, CDR2 FQGTGA. V was clipped by 5 bases and J by 6 bases, with 13 bases between them. The CDR3 here is CASSKSGLAGELFF. CDR3 nucleotide sequence: TGTGCCAGCAGCAAAAGCGGATTAGCCGGGGAGCTGTTTTTT.

This clonotype was recorded many times. CDR3 amino acids: CASRRDSTPSYEQYF. DNA for the CDR3: TGTGCCAGCAGGCGGGACAGCACACCCTCCTACGAGCAGTACTTC. The rearrangement uses TRBV28 and TRBJ2-7; a weak D match, TRBD1 (7 bases). Germline V gene lookup returns CDR1 MDHEN and CDR2 SYDVKM. The CDR3 is 15 residues long. V shed 6 bases and J shed 0 bases, with 15 bases lying between them.

This clonotype has just a few counts. The rearrangement uses TRBV7-8 and TRBJ1-6, with D uncertain. The CDR3 sequence is 15 residues long. V dropped 3 bases and J dropped 10 bases, with 16 bases sitting between them. Germline V gene sequence: CDR1 SGHVS, CDR2 FQNEAQ. The chain's CDR3 is CASSFRWAGESPLHF. CDR3 nucleotides: TGTGCCAGCAGCTTCCGTTGGGCCGGGGAATCACCCCTCCACTTT.

At least ten counts were recorded for this clonotype. This sequence joins TRBV7-9 and TRBJ2-2; D could derive from TRBD1 or TRBD2 (5 bases each). The CDR3 totals 13 residues. Germline V lookup: CDR1 SEHNR, CDR2 FQNEAQ (reference sequence). Trimming stripped 5 bases from V and 2 bases from J, with 6 bases between. CDR3 DNA sequence: TGTGCCAGCAGCCGGGACAACACCGGGGAGCTGTTTTTT. Translating gives CASSRDNTGELFF.

The rearrangement joins TRBV7-9 to TRBJ1-2, with D uncertain. The CDR3 sequence is 13 residues long. Trimming stripped 1 base from V and 4 bases from J, with 7 bases between. The germline V gene encodes CDR1 SEHNR and CDR2 FQNEAQ (reference sequence). The CDR3 spells CASSLDEGYGYTF. The CDR3 nucleotides are TGTGCCAGCAGCTTAGATGAGGGCTATGGCTACACCTTC.

This clonotype was observed a single time. The genes are TRBV29-1 and TRBJ2-7; 14 nucleotides match TRBD2. From germline, CDR1 is SQVTM and CDR2 ANQGSEA. The V and J ends lost 4 bases and 7 bases, in that order; junction bases with no gene match: 6. The length of the CDR3 is 14 residues. CDR3 protein: CSVGLAGGAAEQYF. CDR3 coding DNA: TGCAGCGTTGGACTAGCGGGGGGGGCCGCGGAGCAGTACTTC.

The chain links TRBV11-2 to TRBJ1-6, with TRBD1 matching over 8 bases. The ends lost 2 bases at V and 2 bases at J; junction bases unmatched: 8. This CDR3 contains 18 residues. The V gene's germline CDR1 is SGHAT and CDR2 FQNNGV. The DNA of the CDR3 is TGTGCCAGCAGCTTATTCGGGACAGGTTTAGCCTATAATTCACCCCTCCACTTT. This encodes CASSLFGTGLAYNSPLHF.

The chain couples TRBV6-2 or TRBV6-3 to TRBJ2-1; D may be TRBD2 (5 bases). The V end lost 7 bases, the J end lost 7 bases, and 17 bases lay between the germline ends. Per germline, CDR1 MNHEY and CDR2 SVGEGT. The CDR3 extends over 14 amino acids. CDR3 coding DNA: TGTGCCAGCATTTCCCGGAATGAGGGAAATGAGCAGTTCTTC. This gives the protein CASISRNEGNEQFF.

A few counts support this clonotype. The chain links TRBV18 to TRBJ2-3, with TRBD2 matching 9 bases. J was trimmed by 3 bases and V by 8 bases; bases with no gene match: 9. CDR3 length: 15 residues. Germline V gives CDR1 KGHSH, CDR2 LQKENI. CDR3 sequence reads: CASTFSSGTTDTQYF. The CDR3 DNA reads as TGTGCCAGCACCTTCTCTAGCGGGACTACAGATACGCAGTATTTT.

Many counts were recorded for this clonotype. This chain uses TRBV20-1 with TRBJ2-3; no reliable D call. Deletions cut 5 bases from V and 2 bases from J, with 14 bases between. The CDR3 runs 14 residues. The germline V gene encodes CDR1 DFQATT and CDR2 SNEGSKA (reference sequence). Here the CDR3 DNA reads TGCAGTGCTCGCCTCGGAACGCACACAGATACGCAGTATTTT. Its protein is CSARLGTHTDTQYF.

This clonotype was seen ten or more times. The V and J genes are TRBV5-5 and TRBJ1-1, with D unclear. The CDR3 has 14 amino acids. Germline V gene sequence: CDR1 SGHKS, CDR2 YYEKEE (reference sequence). Trimming took off 6 bases at V and 2 bases at J, with 14 bases between the two ends. DNA of the CDR3: TGTGCCAGCACTCAGGAACTGACAAACACTGAAGCTTTCTTT. Protein sequence: CASTQELTNTEAFF.

This clonotype has at least ten counts. J is TRBJ1-2 and V is TRBV20-1; maybe TRBD1 (5 bases). Looked up from germline, CDR1 is DFQATT and CDR2 is SNEGSKA (reference sequence). There are 10 residues in the CDR3. V dropped 6 bases and J dropped 3 bases, with 5 bases sitting between them. The chain's CDR3 is CSAGDYGYTF. DNA for the CDR3: TGCAGTGCAGGGGACTATGGCTACACCTTC.

This clonotype occurred a few times. This rearrangement joins TRBV20-1 to TRBJ2-1; D perhaps matches TRBD2 (6 bases). The CDR3 contains 15 residues. Germline V lookup: CDR1 DFQATT, CDR2 SNEGSKA (reference sequence). V lost 0 bases to trimming and J lost 5 bases, with 14 bases between them. The CDR3 protein is CSARDPRRTNNEQFF. The CDR3 coding sequence is TGCAGTGCTAGAGATCCTCGGAGGACTAACAATGAGCAGTTCTTC.